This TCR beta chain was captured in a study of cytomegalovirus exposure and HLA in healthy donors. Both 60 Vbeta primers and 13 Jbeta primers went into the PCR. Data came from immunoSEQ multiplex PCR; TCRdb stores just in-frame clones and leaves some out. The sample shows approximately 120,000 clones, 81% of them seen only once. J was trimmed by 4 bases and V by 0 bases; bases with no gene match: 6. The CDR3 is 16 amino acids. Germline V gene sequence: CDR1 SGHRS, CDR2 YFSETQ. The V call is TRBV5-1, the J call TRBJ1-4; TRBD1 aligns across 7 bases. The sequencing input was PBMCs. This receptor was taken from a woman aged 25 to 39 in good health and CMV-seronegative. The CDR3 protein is CASSLVTGIDNEKLFF. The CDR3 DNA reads TGCGCCAGCAGCTTGGTGACAGGGATTGATAATGAAAAACTGTTTTTT.